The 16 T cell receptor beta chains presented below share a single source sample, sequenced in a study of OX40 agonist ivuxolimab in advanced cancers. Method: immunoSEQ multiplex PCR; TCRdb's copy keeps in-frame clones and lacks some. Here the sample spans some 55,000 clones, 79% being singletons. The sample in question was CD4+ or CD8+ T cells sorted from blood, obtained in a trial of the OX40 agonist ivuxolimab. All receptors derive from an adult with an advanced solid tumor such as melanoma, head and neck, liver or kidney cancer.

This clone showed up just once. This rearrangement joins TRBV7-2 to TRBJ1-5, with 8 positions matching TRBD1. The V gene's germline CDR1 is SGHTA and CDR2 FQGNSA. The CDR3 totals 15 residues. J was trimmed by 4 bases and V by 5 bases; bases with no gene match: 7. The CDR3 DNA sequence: TGTGCCAGCAGCCCCGGACAGGGCCTAAATCAGCCCCAGCATTTT. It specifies CASSPGQGLNQPQHF.

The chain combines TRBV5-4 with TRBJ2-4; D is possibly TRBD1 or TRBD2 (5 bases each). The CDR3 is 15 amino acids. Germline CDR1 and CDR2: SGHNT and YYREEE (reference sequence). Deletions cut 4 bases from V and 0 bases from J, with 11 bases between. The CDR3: CASSTAGTAKNIQYF. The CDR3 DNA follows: TGTGCCAGCAGCACAGCCGGGACAGCCAAAAACATTCAGTACTTC.

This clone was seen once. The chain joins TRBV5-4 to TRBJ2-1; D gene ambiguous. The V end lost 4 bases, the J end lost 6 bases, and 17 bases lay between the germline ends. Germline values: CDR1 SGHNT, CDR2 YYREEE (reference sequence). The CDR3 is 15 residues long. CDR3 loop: CASSEKASGTNEQFF. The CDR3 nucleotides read TGTGCCAGCAGCGAGAAGGCGTCCGGAACCAATGAGCAGTTCTTC.

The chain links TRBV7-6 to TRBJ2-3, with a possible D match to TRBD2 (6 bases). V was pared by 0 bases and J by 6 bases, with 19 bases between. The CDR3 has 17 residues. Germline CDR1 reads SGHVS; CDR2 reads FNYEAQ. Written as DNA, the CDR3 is TGTGCCAGCAGCTTAGCAGGAGGGCAGATTGTTGCCGATACGCAGTATTTT. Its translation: CASSLAGGQIVADTQYF.

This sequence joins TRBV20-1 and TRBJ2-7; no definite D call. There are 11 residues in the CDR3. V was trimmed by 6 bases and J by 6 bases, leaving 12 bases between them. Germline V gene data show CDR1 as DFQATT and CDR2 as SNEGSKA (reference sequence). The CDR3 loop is CSAFRFPEQYF. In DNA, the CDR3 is TGCAGTGCCTTCCGATTCCCCGAGCAGTACTTC.

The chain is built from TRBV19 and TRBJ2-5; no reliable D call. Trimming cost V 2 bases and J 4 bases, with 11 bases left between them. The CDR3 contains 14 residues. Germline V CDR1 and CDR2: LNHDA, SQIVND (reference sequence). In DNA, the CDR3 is TGTGCCAGTAGTATAAGCTCCTCCCTAGAGACCCAGTACTTC. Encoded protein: CASSISSSLETQYF.

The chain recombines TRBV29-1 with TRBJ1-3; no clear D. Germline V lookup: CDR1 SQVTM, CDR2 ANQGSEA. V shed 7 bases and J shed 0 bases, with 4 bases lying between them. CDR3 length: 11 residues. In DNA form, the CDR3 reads TGCAGCGGCTTCTCTGGAAACACCATATATTTT. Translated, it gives CSGFSGNTIYF.

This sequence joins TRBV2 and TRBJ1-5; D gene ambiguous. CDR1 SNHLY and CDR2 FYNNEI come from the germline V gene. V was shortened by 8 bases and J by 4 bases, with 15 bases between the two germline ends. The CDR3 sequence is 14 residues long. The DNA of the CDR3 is TGTGCCAGCCGGGGTCCTCAAATAAATCAGCCCCAGCATTTT. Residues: CASRGPQINQPQHF.

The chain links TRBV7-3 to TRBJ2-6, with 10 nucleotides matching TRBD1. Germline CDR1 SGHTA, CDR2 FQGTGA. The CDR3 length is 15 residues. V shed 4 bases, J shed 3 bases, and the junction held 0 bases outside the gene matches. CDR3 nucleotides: TGTGCCAGCAGCTGGACAGGGGGTGGGGCCAACGTCCTGACTTTC. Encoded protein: CASSWTGGGANVLTF.

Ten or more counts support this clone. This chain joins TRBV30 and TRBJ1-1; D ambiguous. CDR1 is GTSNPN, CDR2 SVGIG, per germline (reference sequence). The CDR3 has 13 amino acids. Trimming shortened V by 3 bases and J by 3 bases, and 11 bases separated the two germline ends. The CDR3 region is CAWRKGMYTEAFF. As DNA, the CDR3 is TGTGCCTGGAGGAAGGGTATGTACACTGAAGCTTTCTTT.

CDR3 nucleotide sequence: TGTGCCAGCTCACCACCGAATGGTGGAGGTAGCACTGAAGCTTTCTTT. Translated: CASSPPNGGGSTEAFF. V usage is TRBV18 and J usage is TRBJ1-1; D call uncertain. Germline loops: CDR1 KGHSH, CDR2 LQKENI. Trimming took off 0 bases at V and 4 bases at J, with 15 bases between the two ends. The CDR3 has 16 amino acids. Drawing the rest from reference TRBV18 and TRBJ1-1, the complete variable domain is NAGVMQNPRHLVRRRGQEARLRCSPMKGHSHVYWYRQLPEEGLKFMVYLQKENIIDESGMPKERFSAEFPKEGPSILRIQQVVRGDSAAYFCASSPPNGGGSTEAFFGQGTRLTVV.

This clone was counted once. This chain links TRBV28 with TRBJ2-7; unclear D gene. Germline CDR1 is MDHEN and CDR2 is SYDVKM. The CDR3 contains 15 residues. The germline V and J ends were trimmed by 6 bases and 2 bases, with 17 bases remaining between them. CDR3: CASSSPTEYAYEQYF. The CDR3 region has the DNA TGTGCCAGCAGCTCCCCGACGGAGTACGCCTACGAGCAGTACTTC.

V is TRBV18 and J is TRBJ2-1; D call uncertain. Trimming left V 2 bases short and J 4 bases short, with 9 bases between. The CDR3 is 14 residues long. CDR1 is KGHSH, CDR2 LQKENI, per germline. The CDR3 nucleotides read TGTGCCAGCTCACCAGGAGTAGGTTACAATGAGCAGTTCTTC. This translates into CASSPGVGYNEQFF.

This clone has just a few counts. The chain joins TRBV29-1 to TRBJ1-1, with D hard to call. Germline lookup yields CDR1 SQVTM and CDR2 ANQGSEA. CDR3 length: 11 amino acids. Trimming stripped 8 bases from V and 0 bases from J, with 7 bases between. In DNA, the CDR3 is TGCAGCTTCCACATGAACACTGAAGCTTTCTTT. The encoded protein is CSFHMNTEAFF.

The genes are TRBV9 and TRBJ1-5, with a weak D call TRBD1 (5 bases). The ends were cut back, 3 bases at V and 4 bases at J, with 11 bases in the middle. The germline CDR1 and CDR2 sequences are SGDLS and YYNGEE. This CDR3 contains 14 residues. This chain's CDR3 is CASSAAGSNQPQHF. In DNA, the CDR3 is TGTGCCAGCAGCGCCGCAGGGTCTAATCAGCCCCAGCATTTT.

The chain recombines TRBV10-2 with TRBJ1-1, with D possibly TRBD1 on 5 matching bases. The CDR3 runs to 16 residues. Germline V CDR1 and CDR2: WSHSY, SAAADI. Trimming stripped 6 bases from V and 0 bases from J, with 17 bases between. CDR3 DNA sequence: TGCGCCAGCAGCCTGCGGTTGGGGGGAATGAACACTGAAGCTTTCTTT. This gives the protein CASSLRLGGMNTEAFF.